This T cell receptor beta chain was identified in a study of T cell repertoires and HLA-DP antigens (dated by TCRdb to 2016 to 2019). General notes on the study: The study used an in vitro model of CD4+ T cell alloreactivity in which transduced HeLa cells presented allogeneic HLA-DP. Compared with self, one alloantigen differed at one amino acid in the peptide-binding groove and the other differed at under 13, modelling structurally similar versus dissimilar alloantigens. Of the three donors, two were male and one was female, and their ages ranged from the 18-to-29 age band up to the 60-to-69 age band. Average DNA input was approximately 200 ng for sorted CD137+CD4+ samples, compared with 900 to 1,500 ng for pre-culture CD4+ samples. General study outcomes and caveats: Naive and memory CD4+ repertoires were not analysed separately. Clones undetected before culture had an average cumulative frequency of approximately 37% against one allele and approximately 51% against the other. The study was limited by having just a few donors, by relying on a non-physiological HeLa antigen-presenting system, and by using total CD4+ cells as responders. Sorted CD137+ cells showed similar clonality against both alloantigens, at 0.3 to 0.5, which was much higher than the approximately 0.038 seen in pre-culture samples.

The CDR1 and CDR2 encoded by the germline V gene are MDHEN and SYDVKM. V drops 2 bases and J drops 4 bases, leaving 11 bases in between. Including the terminal cysteine and phenylalanine, the CDR3 comprises 14 residues. The read is trimmed to its CDR3 DNA, 42 bases read in frame from base 1. TCRB CDR3 regions were amplified with the immunoSEQ multiplex PCR using forward primers for 54 TRBV segments and reverse primers for 13 TRBJ segments. Pre-culture CD4+ samples were sequenced at deep resolution, targeting about 220,000 T cell genomes. Sequencing of amplicons was performed on an Illumina HiSeq System, and 87 bp reads covering the CDR3 were generated. Under the source paper's analysis protocol: Reads were corrected for PCR and sequencing errors, and CDR3 regions were defined by alignment to IMGT reference sequences. Synthetic template pools were used to estimate the numbers of templates and unique rearrangements. Clonality was calculated as 1 minus Pielou's evenness. The Daley-Smith estimator was used to estimate richness. Morisita's index served as the measure of repertoire overlap. A clone counted as low-abundance if it appeared in cultured samples but went undetected in the pre-culture repertoire of the same donor. TCRdb re-hosts the immuneACCESS table, in-frame sequences only. Its copies lack some clones; in the studies checked, an unresolved V gene accounts for under half of them, and the cause for the rest is not known. V and J calls and clone size are those listed in that table; D and trimming were worked out from the DNA. In all, the sample holds fewer than 95,000 clones, and more than 75% of those were seen once. 1.5% to 2% of the sample goes to the ten largest clones.

Magnetic bead negative selection was used to isolate untouched CD4+ T cells from Ficoll-separated PBMC, with purity averaging almost 98%. Untouched CD4+ T cells were isolated from Ficoll-separated PBMC with magnetic beads, reaching about 98% purity with negligible CD8+ contamination. Peripheral blood mononuclear cells came from the buffy coats of a few healthy blood donors, who served as the study's donors. All three donors were CMV seronegative. The DNeasy Blood & Tissue Kit was used for extraction of genomic DNA. Genomic DNA from sorted CD137+CD4+ cells and from pre-culture CD4+ baseline samples of each subject was subjected to TCRB sequencing. Turning to this clone: The antigen it binds to is not known. There are no base qualities to consult, and no much larger clone falls within one base.

The rearrangement joined TRBV28 to TRBJ1-2, with the D gene uncertain. The receptor was derived from a man aged 50 to 60 in good health and CMV-seronegative. Sequencing was done on a sample of CD4+ T cells from PBMCs. The nucleotide sequence reads TGTGCCAGCAGTTTAGGTATTCGGGTCTATGGCTACACCTTC. Its translation reads: CASSLGIRVYGYTF.